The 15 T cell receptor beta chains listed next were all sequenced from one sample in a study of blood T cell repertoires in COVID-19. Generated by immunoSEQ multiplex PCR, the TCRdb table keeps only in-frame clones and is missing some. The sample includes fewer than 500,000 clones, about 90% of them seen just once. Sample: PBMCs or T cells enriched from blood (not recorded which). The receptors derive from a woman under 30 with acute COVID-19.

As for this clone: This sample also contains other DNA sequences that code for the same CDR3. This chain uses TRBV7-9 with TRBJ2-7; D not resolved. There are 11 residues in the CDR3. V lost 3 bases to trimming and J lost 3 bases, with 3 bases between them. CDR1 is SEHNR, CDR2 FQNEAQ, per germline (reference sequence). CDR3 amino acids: CASSLSYEQYF. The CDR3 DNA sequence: TGTGCCAGCAGCTTGAGCTACGAGCAGTACTTC.

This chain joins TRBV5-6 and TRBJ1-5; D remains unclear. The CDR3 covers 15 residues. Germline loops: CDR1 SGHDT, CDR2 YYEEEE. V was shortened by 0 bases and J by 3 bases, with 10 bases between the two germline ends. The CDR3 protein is CASSLADTFNQPQHF. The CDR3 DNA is TGTGCCAGCAGCTTGGCCGACACCTTCAATCAGCCCCAGCATTTT.

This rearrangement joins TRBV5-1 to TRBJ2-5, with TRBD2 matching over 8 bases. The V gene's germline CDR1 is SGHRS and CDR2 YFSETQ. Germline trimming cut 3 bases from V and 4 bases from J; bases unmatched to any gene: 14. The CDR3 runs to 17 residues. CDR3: CASSSHQAGTRGETQYF. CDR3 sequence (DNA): TGCGCCAGCAGCTCCCACCAGGCCGGGACTAGGGGAGAGACCCAGTACTTC. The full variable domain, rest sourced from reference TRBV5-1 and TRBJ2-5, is KAGVTQTPRYLIKTRGQQVTLSCSPISGHRSVSWYQQTPGQGLQFLFEYFSETQRNKGNFPGRFSGRQFSNSRSEMNVSTLELGDSALYLCASSSHQAGTRGETQYFGPGTRLLVL.

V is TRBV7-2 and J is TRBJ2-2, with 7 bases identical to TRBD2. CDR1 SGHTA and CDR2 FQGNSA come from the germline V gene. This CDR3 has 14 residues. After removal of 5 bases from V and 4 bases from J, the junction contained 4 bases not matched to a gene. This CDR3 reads CASSAGRGTGELFF. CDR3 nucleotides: TGTGCCAGCAGCGCGGGGAGGGGCACCGGGGAGCTGTTTTTT.

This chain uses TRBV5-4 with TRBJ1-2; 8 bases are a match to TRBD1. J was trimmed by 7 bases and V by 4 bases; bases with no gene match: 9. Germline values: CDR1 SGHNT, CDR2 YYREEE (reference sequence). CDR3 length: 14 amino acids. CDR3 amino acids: CASSPWTGKGGYTF. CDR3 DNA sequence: TGTGCCAGCAGCCCGTGGACAGGGAAGGGTGGCTACACCTTC.

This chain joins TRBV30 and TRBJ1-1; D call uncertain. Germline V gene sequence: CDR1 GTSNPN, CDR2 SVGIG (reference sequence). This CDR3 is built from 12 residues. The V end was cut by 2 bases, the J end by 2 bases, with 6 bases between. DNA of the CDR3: TGTGCCTGGAGTTGGGCTAACACTGAAGCTTTCTTT. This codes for CAWSWANTEAFF.

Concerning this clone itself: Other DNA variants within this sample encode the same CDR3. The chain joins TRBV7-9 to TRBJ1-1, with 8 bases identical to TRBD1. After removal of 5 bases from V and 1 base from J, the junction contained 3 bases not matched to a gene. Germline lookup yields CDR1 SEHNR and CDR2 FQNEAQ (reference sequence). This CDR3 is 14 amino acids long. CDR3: CASSPDRGNTEAFF. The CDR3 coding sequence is TGTGCCAGCAGCCCAGACAGGGGGAACACTGAAGCTTTCTTT.

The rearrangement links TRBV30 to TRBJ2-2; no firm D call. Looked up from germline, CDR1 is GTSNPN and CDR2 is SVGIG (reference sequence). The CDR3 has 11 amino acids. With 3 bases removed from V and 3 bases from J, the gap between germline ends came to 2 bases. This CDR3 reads CAWSDTGELFF. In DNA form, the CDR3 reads TGTGCCTGGAGCGACACCGGGGAGCTGTTTTTT.

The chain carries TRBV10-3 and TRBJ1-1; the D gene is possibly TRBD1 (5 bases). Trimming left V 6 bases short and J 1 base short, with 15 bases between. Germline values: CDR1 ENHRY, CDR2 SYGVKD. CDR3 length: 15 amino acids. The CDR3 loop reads CAIREVGGENTEAFF. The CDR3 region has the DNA TGTGCCATCAGGGAGGTCGGGGGAGAGAACACTGAAGCTTTCTTT.

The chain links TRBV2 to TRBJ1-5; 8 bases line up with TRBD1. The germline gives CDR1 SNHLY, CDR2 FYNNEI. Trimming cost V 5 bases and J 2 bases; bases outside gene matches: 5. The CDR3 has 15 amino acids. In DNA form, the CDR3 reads TGTGCCAGCAGTCAAACAGGGGGACGCAATCAGCCCCAGCATTTT. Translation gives CASSQTGGRNQPQHF.

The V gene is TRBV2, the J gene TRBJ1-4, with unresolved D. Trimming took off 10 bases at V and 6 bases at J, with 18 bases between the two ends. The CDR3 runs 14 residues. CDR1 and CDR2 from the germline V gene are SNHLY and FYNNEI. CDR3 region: CATRRPGSYEKLFF. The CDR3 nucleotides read TGTGCCACCCGACGGCCCGGGTCGTATGAAAAACTGTTTTTT.

The CDR3 region is CASSDSNTGELFF. In nucleotides, the CDR3 is TGTGCCAGCAGCGACTCGAACACCGGGGAGCTGTTTTTT. The rearrangement uses TRBV7-9 and TRBJ2-2; D not certain. V lost 5 bases to trimming and J lost 0 bases, with 4 bases between them. From germline, CDR1 is SEHNR and CDR2 FQNEAQ (reference sequence). This CDR3 is built from 13 residues. The entire variable domain, with the rest obtained from reference TRBV7-9 and TRBJ2-2, is as follows: DTGVSQNPRHKITKRGQNVTFRCDPISEHNRLYWYRQTLGQGPEFLTYFQNEAQLEKSRLLSDRFSAERPKGSFSTLEIQRTEQGDSAMYLCASSDSNTGELFFGEGSRLTVL.

CDR3 bases: TGTGCCAGCAGTTACCCGTCTAGCGGAGGGTTTGAGCAGTTCTTC. Amino acid sequence: CASSYPSSGGFEQFF. The chain uses TRBV6-2 or TRBV6-3 and TRBJ2-1, with TRBD2 matching over 7 bases. Germline V lookup: CDR1 MNHEY, CDR2 SVGEGT. The CDR3 totals 15 residues. The ends lost 2 bases at V and 9 bases at J; junction bases unmatched: 10.

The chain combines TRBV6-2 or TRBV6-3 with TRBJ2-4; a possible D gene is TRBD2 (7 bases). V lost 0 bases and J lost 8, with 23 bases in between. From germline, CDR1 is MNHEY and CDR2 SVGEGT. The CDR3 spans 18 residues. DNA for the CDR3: TGTGCCAGCAGTTACTCTCGGATTAAAGACAGGCTAGCGGACATTCAGTACTTC. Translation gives CASSYSRIKDRLADIQYF.

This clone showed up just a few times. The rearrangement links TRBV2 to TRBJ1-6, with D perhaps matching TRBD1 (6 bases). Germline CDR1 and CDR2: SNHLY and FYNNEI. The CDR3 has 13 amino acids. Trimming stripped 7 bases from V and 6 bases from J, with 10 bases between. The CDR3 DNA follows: TGTGCCAGCAAATGGACAGCTAATTCACCCCTCCACTTT. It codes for CASKWTANSPLHF.